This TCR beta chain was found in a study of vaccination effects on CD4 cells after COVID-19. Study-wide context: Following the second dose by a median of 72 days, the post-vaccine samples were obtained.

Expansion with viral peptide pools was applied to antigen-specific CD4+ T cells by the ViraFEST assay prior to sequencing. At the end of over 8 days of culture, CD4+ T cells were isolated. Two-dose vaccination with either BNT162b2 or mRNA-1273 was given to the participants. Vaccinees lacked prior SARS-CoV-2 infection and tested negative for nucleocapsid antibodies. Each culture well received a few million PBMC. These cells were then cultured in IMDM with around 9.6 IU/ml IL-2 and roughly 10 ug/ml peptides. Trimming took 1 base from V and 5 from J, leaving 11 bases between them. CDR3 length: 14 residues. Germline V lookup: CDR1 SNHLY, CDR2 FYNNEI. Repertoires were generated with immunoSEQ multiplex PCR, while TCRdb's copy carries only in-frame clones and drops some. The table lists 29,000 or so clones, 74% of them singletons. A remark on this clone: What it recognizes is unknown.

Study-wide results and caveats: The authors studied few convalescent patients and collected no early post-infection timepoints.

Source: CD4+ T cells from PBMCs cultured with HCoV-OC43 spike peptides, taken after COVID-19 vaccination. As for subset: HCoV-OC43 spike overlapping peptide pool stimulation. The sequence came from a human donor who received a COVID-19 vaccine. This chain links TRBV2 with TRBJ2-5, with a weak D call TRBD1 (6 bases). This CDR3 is CASSEEGVSETQYF. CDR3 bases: TGTGCCAGCAGTGAAGAGGGGGTGTCGGAGACCCAGTACTTC.